This T cell receptor beta chain derives from a study of cytomegalovirus exposure and HLA in healthy donors (dated by TCRdb to the late 2010s). With regard to the full study: According to an earlier analysis of 587 of the donors, some 170 million T cells yielded over 100 million unique TCR beta sequences and about 280 Gb of sequence data. To study patterns of TCR occurrence, a later analysis re-analyzed previously published TCR beta repertoires from more than 550 donors and added high-resolution HLA genotyping. Four or five DR-DQ haplotypes were handled as single units for association and clustering, since linkage in the cohort was strong. Donor age, sex, ethnicity and CMV serostatus were compiled alongside the repertoire data. Roughly 300 gigabases of sequencing data and tens of millions of unique TCR sequences made up an early release that covered approximately 620 HLA-typed donors. An earlier analysis of more than 450 of the donors used high-throughput TCR beta sequencing to judge whether each TCR beta V gene segment behaved as functional or pseudogenic. Among about 400 genotyped donors of the cohort, an average of approximately 220,000 unique TCR beta nucleotide sequences was sequenced per donor, of which about 18% were non-productive. Rather than using new phenotypic data, the later analysis identified candidate immune exposures from TCR beta sequences and from how often those sequences occurred across donors. All discovery cohort repertoires had been generated using a single sequencing platform. A later genetic analysis used genome-wide SNP genotypes for about 60% of the roughly 700 donors, treating that subset as a discovery cohort. The T cell repertoires of around 670 subjects were profiled by immunosequencing and related to cytomegalovirus serostatus. A separate validation cohort of 100 to 150 different subjects was used in addition to the approximately 640-subject first cohort. The study aimed to test whether signatures of past pathogen exposure could be identified by cataloging public T cell receptors. The genetic ancestry cluster associated with self-reported Caucasian donors included approximately 85% of the 398 genotyped donors. The number of typed donors differed by locus: about 620-640 for A, B, C, DRB1 and DQB1; 522 for DQA1; around 610 for DPA1; and around 450 for DPB1. Both class I and class II loci were covered by HLA typing, at four-digit resolution. High-throughput TCR immunosequencing, statistical association of individual TCRs with disease status, and machine learning were combined to predict cytomegalovirus infection status.

In this sample, this clone turned up once. The antigen it binds to is not known. The sample holds no much larger clone one base away, and base qualities are not on file. The CDR1 and CDR2 encoded by the germline V gene are MRHNA and SNTAGT. Taken from cysteine to phenylalanine, the CDR3 has 16 residues. CDR3 DNA only is kept here, 48 bases in frame from base 1. V is pruned by 0 bases and J by 3 bases, leaving 4 bases of the junction without a gene match. The method was the immunoSEQ multiplex PCR assay. For the multiplex PCR, a mixture combining 60 forward primers for TCR Vbeta segments and 13 reverse primers for TCR Jbeta segments was used. Amplification of the CDR3 region of rearranged TCR beta genes was performed with a multiplex PCR assay on genomic DNA. The Illumina HiSeq System was used to sequence the amplified TCR beta libraries as 87-base-pair reads. In the original analysis: A later analysis tallied roughly 80 million unique TCR beta chains across the 700 or so repertoires, and some 12 million of those chains were shared by two or more donors. To remove PCR and sequencing errors, raw reads were error-corrected and collapsed into unique sequences using a nearest-neighbor algorithm that merged closely related sequences. CDR3 sequences were aligned to IMGT reference sequences to assign V, D and J gene segments. Each retained sequence needed at least a six-nucleotide match to both a V gene segment and a J gene segment. Rearrangements were classified as productive when the CDR3 lacked stop codons and remained in frame with V and J, and all other rearrangements were classified as non-productive. Following IMGT convention, CDR3 was defined as the stretch from the second conserved V-encoded cysteine up to the conserved J-encoded phenylalanine. The earlier analysis of 587 of the donors excluded any sequence lacking an unambiguous match to a single V gene segment. An earlier analysis of some 610 of the donors called V segments functional above 56.7% productive rearrangements and segregating when the between-donor standard deviation exceeded 5%. A statistical classification framework was developed to diagnose cytomegalovirus status using the catalog of TCR beta chain sequences. In a later analysis, V and J genes were assigned by comparing TCR nucleotide sequences against IMGT/GENE-DB human TR gene sequences. In a later analysis, CDR3 sequences and most-parsimonious VDJ recombination scenarios were assigned using the TCRdist pipeline. In a later analysis, each TCR beta chain was defined by its CDR3 amino acid sequence together with its V-gene family, and reads lacking a unique V-gene family were excluded. In a later analysis, 450 to 600 highly shared, low-generation-probability nucleotide sequences were removed to address suspected cross-contamination and a sequencing artifact. In a later analysis, a clonal expansion index for each public chain was calculated from normalized within-repertoire ranks of inferred template counts. A later analysis computed generation probabilities with a VDJ recombination model fitted to out-of-frame rearrangements, and checked the results against IGoR. Hypergeometric tests were used in a later analysis to score TCR-TCR, TCR-HLA and TCR-CMV co-occurrence, with a repertoire-size bias correction applied to the TCR pairs. False discovery rates were estimated in a later analysis by permuting HLA or CMV assignments 20 times. In a later analysis, co-occurring TCRs were grouped using DBSCAN, and TCRdist sequence similarity was added for clustering within HLA-allele-positive subsets. Repertoires with fewer than 30,000 or more than 120,000 public chains were left out of co-occurrence clustering, as were five repertoires with anomalous nucleotide sharing. TCRdb retrieved this table from immuneACCESS and kept in-frame rearrangements only. Not all clones are present; in checked studies, unresolved V genes account for under half, and no reason is known for the remainder. The V and J calls and clone size are taken from that table; D and trimming were inferred from the DNA. A total of under 250,000 clones appear in this sample, 65% to 90% of them only once. 2.3% of the sample is in the top ten clones.

In total, approximately 610 healthy bone marrow donors made up the cohort. Cohort members were all nominally healthy when sampled, although unrecorded immune exposures were likely present. The donor tested CMV seronegative, placing the donor among the 352 seronegative members of the cohort. Every donor gave a peripheral blood sample, and the peripheral blood mononuclear cells from that sample were used for TCR beta sequencing. The Qiagen DNeasy Blood Extraction Kit was used to extract genomic DNA from the blood cell samples. Overall results and qualifications from the work: The earlier analysis of about 600 of the donors excluded around 17 rarely observed V segments, including chromosome 9 orphons, because counts were too low. Broadly in line with IMGT annotations, most TCR beta V segments showed up in productive rearrangements about 87% or about 30% of the time in an earlier analysis of 450 to 600 of the donors. A further reported finding was that TCR beta sequences accurately predicted the HLA-A and HLA-B alleles for most subjects in the first cohort. The classifier was reported to diagnose cytomegalovirus status with high specificity and sensitivity in both the original and validation cohorts. V-gene and J-gene trimming of TCR beta chains was associated with a missense DCLRE1C variant in a later genetic analysis, and the association was replicated in an independent cohort. At a false discovery rate of 0.05, a later analysis linked 16,951 TCR beta sequences to specific HLA alleles. According to a later analysis, parvovirus B19, influenza, CMV and Epstein-Barr virus appeared linked to several top co-occurrence clusters. A cluster of highly shared sequence variants was judged likely to represent a technical artifact of the sequencing pipeline. In this cohort, only TCR beta chains were sequenced, and detectable features were limited by the absence of alpha or paired-chain data. Roughly uniform sequencing depth across donors was assumed in presence/absence analyses, although this assumption may not hold. Across donors, most TCR sequences were observed very rarely, whereas some public TCRs were present in many individuals. According to a later genetic analysis, donors in an Asian-associated ancestry cluster had fewer N-insertions in productive TCRs than the approximately 710-donor mean. The authors suggested that the approach could potentially be generalized to other disease states and immunological phenotypes. In a later analysis, HLA-associated TCR beta chains showed more clonal expansion and lower generation probabilities than non-associated chains that were equally common. In a later analysis, most CMV-associated TCR beta chains were found to appear HLA-restricted, with HLA associations seemingly driven largely by CMV exposure. When HLA alleles, especially DR and DQ, strongly co-occurred, TCR associations were difficult to assign to individual alleles. Because HLA typing was unavailable for some donors at each locus, only the typed subset was used in association tests. Because the 87-base-pair reads could not distinguish some IMGT-functional V segments, including TRBV6-2 and TRBV6-3, those segments were excluded. Correlated functional status among segregating V segments might reflect linkage disequilibrium, but an unknown experimental factor could not be ruled out. CMV serostatus was the only immune exposure information available for the cohort. A later analysis found that TCR association rates varied across HLA loci, with DRB1 alleles showing the most associated TCRs and HLA-C alleles the fewest. A few of the identified cytomegalovirus-associated TCR beta chains were confirmed in vitro to be specific for cytomegalovirus antigens. The study gave a list of 150 to 200 TCR beta chains associated with cytomegalovirus.

This chain joins TRBV6-4 to TRBJ2-1; 8 bases in between match TRBD2. Sample: PBMCs. The origin of this receptor is a woman aged 45 to 65 in good health and CMV-seronegative. For the CDR3, the sequence is CASSDSRTSFYNEQFF. The nucleotides are TGTGCCAGCAGTGACTCTAGGACTAGCTTCTACAATGAGCAGTTCTTC.